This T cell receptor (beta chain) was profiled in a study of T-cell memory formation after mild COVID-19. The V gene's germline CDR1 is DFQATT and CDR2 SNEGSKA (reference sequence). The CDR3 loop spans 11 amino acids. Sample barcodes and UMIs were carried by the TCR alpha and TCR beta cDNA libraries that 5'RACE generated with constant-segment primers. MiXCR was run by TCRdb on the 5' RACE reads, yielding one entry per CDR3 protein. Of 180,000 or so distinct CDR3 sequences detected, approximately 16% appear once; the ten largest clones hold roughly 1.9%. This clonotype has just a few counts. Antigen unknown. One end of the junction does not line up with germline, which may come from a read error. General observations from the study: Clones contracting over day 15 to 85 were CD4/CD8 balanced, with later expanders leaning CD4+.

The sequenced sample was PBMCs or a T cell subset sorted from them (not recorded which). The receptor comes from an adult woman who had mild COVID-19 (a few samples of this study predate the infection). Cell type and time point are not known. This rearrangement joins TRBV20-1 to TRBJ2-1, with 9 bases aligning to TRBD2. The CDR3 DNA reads TGTGGGGGCGGGAGGGCCGTTGAGCAGTTCTTC. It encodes CGGGRAVEQFF.